The next 2 T cell receptor beta chains were all read from a single sample in a study of shared clonotypes between healthy human individuals. Profiled with immunoSEQ multiplex PCR; TCRdb holds only in-frame clones, not every one. In the table there are approximately 640,000 clones, 90% of which are singletons. The specimen was memory CD8+ T cells from PBMCs. This sample's subset: CD45RO+ cells pooled with CCR7-negative TemRA cells. The receptors were sampled from a man in his late teens or twenties in good health. Some clones in this sample may be carry-over from other donors' samples.

The rearrangement uses TRBV9 and TRBJ2-1; perhaps TRBD2 as D (6 bases). CDR3 length: 16 residues. Per the germline V gene, CDR1 is SGDLS and CDR2 is YYNGEE. V was cut by 1 base and J by 0 bases, with 11 bases left in between. CDR3 DNA sequence: TGTGCCAGCAGCGTATCTCGGGAGAGCTCCTACAATGAGCAGTTCTTC. Translating it yields CASSVSRESSYNEQFF.

The chain recombines TRBV7-9 with TRBJ2-2; D unclear. V lost 2 bases and J 3 bases, leaving 7 bases between the germline ends. This CDR3 contains 14 residues. CDR1 and CDR2 from the germline V gene are SEHNR and FQNEAQ (reference sequence). For the CDR3, the DNA is TGTGCCAGCAGCTTATCCGGTTACACCGGGGAGCTGTTTTTT. Amino acids: CASSLSGYTGELFF.